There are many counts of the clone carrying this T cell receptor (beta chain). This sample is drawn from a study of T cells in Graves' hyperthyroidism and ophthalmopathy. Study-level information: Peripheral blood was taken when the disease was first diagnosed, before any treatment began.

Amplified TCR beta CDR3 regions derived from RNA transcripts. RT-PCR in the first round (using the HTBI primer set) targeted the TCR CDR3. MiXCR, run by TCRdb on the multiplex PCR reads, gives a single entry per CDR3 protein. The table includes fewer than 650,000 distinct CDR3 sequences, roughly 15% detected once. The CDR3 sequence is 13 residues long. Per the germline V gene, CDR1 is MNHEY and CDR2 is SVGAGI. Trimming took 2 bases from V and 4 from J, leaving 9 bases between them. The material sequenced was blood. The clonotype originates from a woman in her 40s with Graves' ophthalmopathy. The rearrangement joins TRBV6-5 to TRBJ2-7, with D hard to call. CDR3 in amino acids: CASSYDKNYEQYF. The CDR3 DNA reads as TGTGCCAGCAGTTACGACAAAAATTACGAGCAGTACTTC.